One sample yielded the 22 T cell receptor beta chains listed below, sequenced in a study of vaccination and CD4 T cells after COVID-19. Treatment described: roughly 11-day PBMC culture with coronavirus spike peptide pools or control peptides (ViraFEST assay). These receptors are not linked to any known antigen. Sequencing of the DNA from cultured CD4+ T cells was carried out with the Oncomine TCR Beta short-read assay. TCRdb ran MiXCR on the PCR reads and lists one entry per CDR3 protein. The sample shows more than 14,000 distinct CDR3 sequences, over 45% of them seen only once. The specimen comprised cultured CD4+ T cells from blood, sampled after SARS-CoV-2 vaccination. These receptors originate from a human donor with COVID-19.

This clonotype was found a few times. This rearrangement joins TRBV2 to TRBJ1-5, with no clear D. This CDR3 contains 13 residues. V was trimmed by 5 bases and J by 4 bases, leaving 9 bases between them. Germline-derived CDR1 and CDR2 are SNHLY and FYNNEI. Here the CDR3 DNA reads TGTGCCAGCAGTAGTGCAGTAAATCAGCCCCAGCATTTT. Its protein product is CASSSAVNQPQHF.

V gene TRBV7-2 combines with J gene TRBJ2-7, with a tentative D call TRBD1 (6 bases). The germline CDR1 and CDR2 sequences are SGHTA and FQGNSA. CDR3 size: 14 residues. Trimming removed 5 bases from V and 6 bases from J, with 17 bases in between. The CDR3 coding sequence is TGTGCCAGCAGCCCGAGTGGGCAGGGGTTCGAGCAGTACTTC. Residues: CASSPSGQGFEQYF.

On this clonotype: Its ends do not fully match the called genes, so a read error is possible. The chain joins TRBV7-7 to TRBJ2-5; 8 positions match TRBD2. The CDR3 totals 19 residues. Germline CDR1 SSHAT, CDR2 FNYEAQ (reference sequence). The CDR3 loop reads CASSPKLPGLRGAEETQYF. The CDR3 DNA reads as TGTGCTAGCAGCCCAAAACTCCCGGGTTTGCGGGGGGCCGAGGAGACCCAGTACTTC. The variable domain in full, with the rest retrieved from reference TRBV7-7 and TRBJ2-5, is GAGVSQSPRYKVTKRGQDVTLRCDPISSHATLYWYQQALGQGPEFLTYFNYEAQPDKSGLPSDRFSAERPEGSISTLTIQRTEQRDSAMYRCASSPKLPGLRGAEETQYFGPGTRLLVL.

The V call is TRBV20-1, the J call TRBJ2-5, with TRBD1 as a possible D gene (6 bases). The V gene's germline CDR1 is DFQATT and CDR2 SNEGSKA (reference sequence). There are 14 residues in the CDR3. Trimming took off 6 bases at V and 1 base at J, with 15 bases between the two ends. This CDR3 is CSAGPGASQETQYF. In DNA, the CDR3 is TGCAGTGCCGGACCAGGGGCATCCCAAGAGACCCAGTACTTC.

This clonotype was seen a handful of times. The chain recombines TRBV20-1 with TRBJ1-2; 7 positions match TRBD1. Germline CDR1 is DFQATT and CDR2 is SNEGSKA (reference sequence). The CDR3 has 15 residues. V lost 5 bases to trimming and J lost 2 bases; unmatched junction nucleotides: 11. This CDR3 is CSAGHPRQGNYGYTF. The CDR3 coding sequence is TGCAGTGCTGGCCACCCCCGACAGGGAAACTATGGCTACACCTTC.

The chain has TRBV11-3 and TRBJ2-5, with D perhaps assigned TRBD1 or TRBD2 (6 bases each). CDR1 is SGHNT and CDR2 is YENEEA in the germline V gene. There are 15 residues in the CDR3. Trimming pared 5 bases from V and 4 bases from J, leaving 17 bases between. This chain's CDR3 is CASSPGGQDAETQYF. The CDR3, as DNA: TGTGCCAGCAGCCCTGGGGGGCAAGACGCAGAGACCCAGTACTTC.

J is TRBJ1-5 and V is TRBV28; a possible D gene is TRBD1 (5 bases). This CDR3 is 11 amino acids long. V was trimmed by 4 bases and J by 15 bases, leaving 13 bases between them. Germline V gene data show CDR1 as MDHEN and CDR2 as SYDVKM. CDR3 DNA sequence: TGTGCCAGCAGTTCGGGGACCCCACGGCATTTT. It yields the protein CASSSGTPRHF. The full variable domain, in which reference TRBV28 and TRBJ1-5 provide the parts outside the CDR3, is DVKVTQSSRYLVKRTGEKVFLECVQDMDHENMFWYRQDPGLGLRLIYFSYDVKMKEKGDIPEGYSVSREKKERFSLILESASTNQTSMYLCASSSGTPRHFGDGTRLSIL.

The CDR3 nucleotides read TGTGCCAGCAGCAGTCTAGCGGGGGGGCCGGGGAGCGAGCAGTTCTTC. Translating it yields CASSSLAGGPGSEQFF. This rearrangement joins TRBV5-4 to TRBJ2-1; 12 bases map to TRBD2. The V segment lost 4 bases and the J segment 10 bases; nucleotides outside the gene matches: 12. The CDR3 totals 16 residues. Germline CDR1 SGHNT, CDR2 YYREEE (reference sequence).

The chain has TRBV12-3 or TRBV12-4 and TRBJ1-5; D unclear. Trimming shortened V by 3 bases and J by 7 bases, and 7 bases separated the two germline ends. This CDR3 has 12 residues. Written as DNA, the CDR3 is TGTGCCAGCAGTTTTTTGGGACAGCCCCAGCATTTT. Protein: CASSFLGQPQHF.

This clonotype has more than one count but fewer than ten. This sequence joins TRBV12-3 or TRBV12-4 and TRBJ1-2; D remains ambiguous. This CDR3 has 13 residues. V gave up 7 bases and J gave up 1 base, with 10 bases separating them. CDR3: CASKYMVNYGYTF. CDR3 DNA sequence: TGTGCCAGCAAATACATGGTTAACTATGGCTACACCTTC.

This chain joins TRBV19 and TRBJ2-2, with TRBD1 identical over 8 bases. The V gene's germline CDR1 is LNHDA and CDR2 SQIVND (reference sequence). V trimming: 5 bases; J trimming: 1 base; junction bases outside the gene matches: 6. This CDR3 has 16 amino acids. CDR3 nucleotides: TGTGCCAGTAGTCCGAGGGGGACAGGGAACACCGGGGAGCTGTTTTTT. This sequence encodes CASSPRGTGNTGELFF. Based on the CDR3 plus reference TRBV19 and TRBJ2-2, the full variable domain is DGGITQSPKYLFRKEGQNVTLSCEQNLNHDAMYWYRQDPGQGLRLIYYSQIVNDFQKGDIAEGYSVSREKKESFPLTVTSAQKNPTAFYLCASSPRGTGNTGELFFGEGSRLTVL.

This clonotype appeared a few times. The rearrangement uses TRBV11-3 and TRBJ2-7; 8 positions agree with TRBD2. Germline V gene lookup returns CDR1 SGHNT and CDR2 YENEEA. The ends lost 3 bases at V and 1 base at J; junction bases unmatched: 2. This CDR3 spans 14 amino acids. CDR3 DNA: TGTGCCAGCAGCTTCGCGGGAGGATCCTACGAGCAGTACTTC. It translates to CASSFAGGSYEQYF.

This clonotype was detected a few times. This sequence joins TRBV7-2 and TRBJ2-5; D unclear. The germline V gene has CDR1 SGHTA and CDR2 FQGNSA. This CDR3 is built from 14 residues. V lost 6 bases and J lost 5, with 16 bases in between. The CDR3 loop reads CASSLHGNMETQYF. CDR3 nucleotide sequence: TGTGCCAGCAGTTTACACGGTAATATGGAGACCCAGTACTTC.

In its sample, this clonotype was seen a few times. This rearrangement joins TRBV6-1 to TRBJ2-5; D assignment may be TRBD1 or TRBD2 (7 bases each). Germline CDR1 reads MNHNS; CDR2 reads SASEGT. V lost 6 bases and J lost 1, with 15 bases in between. The CDR3 extends over 15 amino acids. The CDR3 DNA sequence: TGTGCCAGCAGCCCAGGGGGGGCCTTCCAAGAGACCCAGTACTTC. This sequence encodes CASSPGGAFQETQYF.

This clonotype was picked up one time. The chain has TRBV5-6 and TRBJ1-6; D remains unclear. Per the germline V gene, CDR1 is SGHDT and CDR2 is YYEEEE. This CDR3 region has 16 residues. Trimming cost V 2 bases and J 0 bases, with 9 bases left between them. This CDR3 reads CASSFVESSYNSPLHF. CDR3 DNA sequence: TGTGCCAGCAGCTTTGTGGAGAGCTCCTATAATTCACCCCTCCACTTT.

The chain couples TRBV12-3 or TRBV12-4 to TRBJ2-3; 9 bases are shared with TRBD1. This CDR3 region has 14 residues. With 10 bases clipped from V and 5 bases from J, the junction kept 10 bases outside the gene matches. The CDR3, as DNA: TGTGCCACCGCCGGGACAGGGTATGGAGATACGCAGTATTTT. Translated, it gives CATAGTGYGDTQYF.

The chain uses TRBV30 and TRBJ2-3, with 11 bases fitting TRBD2. Germline loops: CDR1 GTSNPN, CDR2 SVGIG (reference sequence). The CDR3 sequence is 15 residues long. J lost 5 bases, V lost 2 bases, and 6 bases had no gene match. CDR3 in amino acids: CAWSIGLAGGDTQYF. Written as DNA, the CDR3 is TGTGCCTGGAGTATCGGTCTAGCGGGGGGAGATACGCAGTATTTT.

The chain links TRBV6-1 to TRBJ2-3, with TRBD1 matching 8 bases. V dropped 10 bases and J dropped 6; count of bases not matched to a gene: 9. This CDR3 is built from 13 residues. From germline, CDR1 is MNHNS and CDR2 SASEGT. The CDR3 nucleotides are TGTGCCACCAGACAGGGGATGACGGATACGCAGTATTTT. This translates into CATRQGMTDTQYF.

V is TRBV6-1 and J is TRBJ1-3; D possibly corresponds to TRBD1 (6 bases). The CDR3 extends over 16 amino acids. From germline, CDR1 is MNHNS and CDR2 SASEGT. The germline V and J ends were trimmed by 3 bases and 3 bases, with 15 bases remaining between them. The CDR3 protein is CASSDGRDNFGNTIYF. The CDR3 DNA reads TGTGCCAGCAGTGATGGGAGGGACAACTTTGGAAACACCATATATTTT.

The rearrangement joins TRBV6-1 to TRBJ1-5; 10 positions match TRBD1. CDR3 size: 12 residues. Germline V gene sequence: CDR1 MNHNS, CDR2 SASEGT. V was pared by 10 bases and J by 5 bases, with 2 bases of the junction left unmatched. The CDR3 DNA follows: TGTGCCACAGGACAGGGGGATCAGCCCCAGCATTTT. It translates to CATGQGDQPQHF.

The rearrangement uses TRBV4-3 and TRBJ1-1; D uncertain. Germline CDR1 reads LGHNA; CDR2 reads YSLEER. Trimming took off 0 bases at V and 7 bases at J, with 12 bases between the two ends. CDR3 size: 14 residues. The CDR3 sequence is CASSQEAGRLEAFF. CDR3 sequence (DNA): TGCGCCAGCAGCCAAGAAGCCGGCCGGCTTGAAGCTTTCTTT.

This chain uses TRBV12-3 or TRBV12-4 with TRBJ1-5; D call uncertain. This CDR3 has 13 amino acids. The V end was cut by 3 bases, the J end by 1 base, with 4 bases between. DNA for the CDR3: TGTGCCAGCAGTTTGGACAGCAATCAGCCCCAGCATTTT. Translated, it gives CASSLDSNQPQHF.